Shown below are 5 T cell receptor beta chains from a single sample sequenced in a study of tumor and adjacent non-tumor tissue in lung cancer (dated by TCRdb to the late 2010s). RNA was isolated from bulk unsorted tissue, and RNA quality was assessed with a NanoDrop ND-1000 and an Agilent 2100. For the normal lung samples, distant non-tumor tissue was collected more than 3 cm away from the tumor edge. The library was obtained by multiplex PCR. The reads were generated on an Illumina HiSeq 2500. TCRbeta libraries were built by three rounds of nested PCR using primers (Table S4), following protocols modified from ARM-PCR. Clones were called with MiXCR by TCRdb after fastp trimmed the public reads at Q25, and only in-frame beta chains were retained. Each CDR3 protein appears once, grouped with its most common genes and DNA. The sample has around 82,000 distinct CDR3 sequences on record, approximately 81% of them singletons. Together, the top ten hold about 54% of the sample.

Sequencing was performed on distant non-tumor lung tissue. The receptors come from a man aged 60 to 69 with non-small cell lung cancer.

A remark on this clonotype: Mismatch with germline at one junction end may stem from a read error. The chain links TRBV11-2 to TRBJ2-5; D possibly corresponds to TRBD2 (7 bases). Germline-derived CDR1 and CDR2 are SGHAT and FQNNGV. The CDR3 consists of 16 residues. DNA of the CDR3: TGTCCCAGCAGCTCCACAAAGGGGGGGGCAAAGGAGACCCAGTACTTC. This translates into CPSSSTKGGAKETQYF.

A remark on this clonotype: An end of the junction differs from the germline gene, which may be a read error. The chain recombines TRBV11-2 with TRBJ2-5, with a tentative D call TRBD1 (6 bases). The CDR3 consists of 13 residues. Germline CDR1 and CDR2: SGHAT and FQNNGV. CDR3 amino acids: CASSSTGQETQYF. The CDR3 DNA reads TGTGCCAGCAGCTCTACAGGGCAGGAGACCCAATACTTT.

As to this clonotype: One end of the junction is discordant with germline, which a read error may explain. The chain joins TRBV5-1 to TRBJ2-2; D is perhaps TRBD1 (6 bases). From germline, CDR1 is SGHRS and CDR2 YFSETQ. CDR3 length equals 17 residues. DNA for the CDR3: TGCGCCAGCATCGAAAACTCCGGGACATCGAACACAGGGGAGCTGTTTTTT. The encoded protein is CASIENSGTSNTGELFF. Full variable domain (outside the CDR3, taken from reference TRBV5-1 and TRBJ2-2): KAGVTQTPRYLIKTRGQQVTLSCSPISGHRSVSWYQQTPGQGLQFLFEYFSETQRNKGNFPGRFSGRQFSNSRSEMNVSTLELGDSALYLCASIENSGTSNTGELFFGEGSRLTVL.

Points on this clonotype: At one end the junction does not follow the germline gene, possibly because of a read error. This chain connects TRBV11-2 to TRBJ2-5; no definite D call. The CDR3 extends over 13 amino acids. The germline gives CDR1 SGHAT, CDR2 FQNNGV. The CDR3 region has the DNA TGTGCCATCAGCTCTGCAAGGCAAGAGACCCAGTACTTC. Amino acids: CAISSARQETQYF. Supplemented by reference TRBV11-2 and TRBJ2-5, the full variable domain reads EAGVAQSPRYKIIEKRQSVAFWCNPISGHATLYWYQQILGQGPKLLIQFQNNGVVDDSQLPKDRFSAERLKGVDSTLKIQPAKLEDSAVYLCAISSARQETQYFGPGTRLLVL.

At least ten counts were recorded for this clonotype. The J gene is TRBJ2-3, the V gene TRBV4-1; D is unclear. CDR1 is MGHRA and CDR2 is YSYEKL in the germline V gene. The length of the CDR3 is 15 residues. The V gene lost 1 base and the J gene lost 2 bases, with 10 bases spanning the gap. The CDR3 is CASSQVNSPTDTQYF. The CDR3 nucleotides are TGCGCCAGCAGCCAAGTGAACTCTCCCACAGATACGCAGTATTTT.